These T cell receptor beta chains were read from a single sample in a study of cytomegalovirus exposure and HLA in healthy donors. Method: immunoSEQ multiplex PCR; TCRdb's copy keeps in-frame clones and lacks some. The sample has under 200,000 clones, and its top ten clones hold 2.1%. Sequenced material: PBMCs. The receptors derive from a man aged 25 to 45 in good health and CMV-seronegative. The CDR3 runs from the conserved cysteine through the conserved F or W. The D gene is left open where the match is weak.

v_call: TRBV11-3
j_call: TRBJ2-7
cdr3_length: 15
d_call: TRBD2
cdr3_aa: CASSLVAGSSYEQYF
cdr3_nt: TGTGCCAGCAGCTTAGTAGCGGGAAGCTCCTACGAGCAGTACTTC

v_call: TRBV7-9
j_call: TRBJ1-2
cdr3_length: 15
d_call: TRBD1
cdr3_aa: CASSVRDSARYGYTF
cdr3_nt: TGTGCCAGTTCGGTTCGGGACAGCGCGCGCTATGGCTACACCTTC

v_call: TRBV29-1
j_call: TRBJ2-1
cdr3_length: 11
d_call: .
cdr3_aa: CSVAPSELQFF
cdr3_nt: TGCAGCGTTGCCCCATCGGAGCTGCAGTTCTTC

v_call: TRBV5-1
j_call: TRBJ1-1
cdr3_length: 15
d_call: TRBD1
cdr3_aa: CASSPNPTGGTEAFF
cdr3_nt: TGCGCCAGCAGCCCAAATCCGACAGGGGGCACTGAAGCTTTCTTT

v_call: TRBV4-3
j_call: TRBJ2-1
cdr3_length: 16
d_call: .
cdr3_aa: CASSQGVGGAYNEQFF
cdr3_nt: TGCGCCAGCAGCCAAGGAGTCGGGGGAGCCTACAATGAGCAGTTCTTC

v_call: TRBV2
j_call: TRBJ1-2
cdr3_length: 13
d_call: .
cdr3_aa: CASRREGGDGYTF
cdr3_nt: TGTGCCAGCAGGAGGGAGGGGGGCGATGGCTACACCTTC

v_call: TRBV6-1
j_call: TRBJ2-7
cdr3_length: 15
d_call: TRBD1
cdr3_aa: CASSGPGGDNYEQYF
cdr3_nt: TGTGCCAGCAGTGGCCCAGGGGGCGACAACTACGAGCAGTACTTC

v_call: TRBV11-2
j_call: TRBJ1-2
cdr3_length: 15
d_call: .
cdr3_aa: CASSPSPQVHYGYTF
cdr3_nt: TGTGCCAGCAGCCCTAGCCCCCAGGTACACTATGGCTACACCTTC

v_call: TRBV11-3
j_call: TRBJ2-3
cdr3_length: 14
d_call: .
cdr3_aa: CASSPAGARDTQYF
cdr3_nt: TGTGCCAGCAGCCCTGCGGGGGCGCGGGATACGCAGTATTTT

v_call: TRBV5-1
j_call: TRBJ2-1
cdr3_length: 14
d_call: TRBD1
cdr3_aa: CASSSGTDYNEQFF
cdr3_nt: TGCGCCAGCAGCTCCGGGACAGATTACAATGAGCAGTTCTTC

v_call: TRBV6-1
j_call: TRBJ2-1
cdr3_length: 15
d_call: TRBD2
cdr3_aa: CASSEKASGSNEQFF
cdr3_nt: TGTGCCAGCAGTGAAAAGGCTAGCGGGAGCAATGAGCAGTTCTTC

v_call: TRBV2
j_call: TRBJ2-2
cdr3_length: 14
d_call: TRBD1
cdr3_aa: CARTGTGVAGELFF
cdr3_nt: TGTGCCAGAACCGGGACAGGGGTGGCCGGGGAGCTGTTTTTT

v_call: TRBV5-5
j_call: TRBJ1-2
cdr3_length: 16
d_call: .
cdr3_aa: CASSLRQTAINYGYTF
cdr3_nt: TGTGCCAGCAGCCTAAGACAGACAGCCATTAACTATGGCTACACCTTC

v_call: TRBV19
j_call: TRBJ2-7
cdr3_length: 14
d_call: TRBD1
cdr3_aa: CASSIGTGAYEQYF
cdr3_nt: TGTGCCAGTAGTATTGGGACAGGAGCCTACGAGCAGTACTTC

v_call: TRBV4-1
j_call: TRBJ1-5
cdr3_length: 15
d_call: .
cdr3_aa: CASSLLGGAGQPQHF
cdr3_nt: TGCGCCAGCAGCCTCCTAGGGGGGGCCGGACAGCCCCAGCATTTT

v_call: TRBV7-6
j_call: TRBJ2-2
cdr3_length: 16
d_call: .
cdr3_aa: CASSLAGGINTGELFF
cdr3_nt: TGTGCCAGCAGCTTAGCTGGCGGGATTAACACCGGGGAGCTGTTTTTT

v_call: TRBV27
j_call: TRBJ2-2
cdr3_length: 13
d_call: TRBD1
cdr3_aa: CASKGQGAWELFF
cdr3_nt: TGTGCCAGCAAGGGACAGGGGGCTTGGGAGCTGTTTTTT

v_call: TRBV29-1
j_call: TRBJ1-1
cdr3_length: 13
d_call: .
cdr3_aa: CSVEAAMNTEAFF
cdr3_nt: TGCAGCGTTGAGGCAGCGATGAACACTGAAGCTTTCTTT

v_call: TRBV19
j_call: TRBJ2-2
cdr3_length: 15
d_call: TRBD2
cdr3_aa: CASSLAGATTGELFF
cdr3_nt: TGTGCCAGTAGTTTAGCGGGAGCTACCACCGGGGAGCTGTTTTTT

v_call: TRBV18
j_call: TRBJ2-7
cdr3_length: 14
d_call: .
cdr3_aa: CASSPSAGDYEQYF
cdr3_nt: TGTGCCAGCTCACCAAGTGCCGGAGACTACGAGCAGTACTTC

v_call: TRBV10-3
j_call: TRBJ2-2
cdr3_length: 13
d_call: .
cdr3_aa: CANGQTNTGELFF
cdr3_nt: TGTGCCAACGGACAGACGAACACCGGGGAGCTGTTTTTT

v_call: TRBV10-1
j_call: TRBJ2-3
cdr3_length: 12
d_call: .
cdr3_aa: CASSAGTDTQYF
cdr3_nt: TGCGCCAGCAGTGCCGGCACAGATACGCAGTATTTT

v_call: TRBV19
j_call: TRBJ2-2
cdr3_length: 16
d_call: TRBD2
cdr3_aa: CASSLLAGGYTGELFF
cdr3_nt: TGTGCCAGTAGTTTACTAGCGGGAGGATACACCGGGGAGCTGTTTTTT

v_call: TRBV7-9
j_call: TRBJ1-2
cdr3_length: 15
d_call: TRBD1
cdr3_aa: CASSSTGTANYGYTF
cdr3_nt: TGTGCCAGCAGTTCAACCGGGACAGCTAACTATGGCTACACCTTC

v_call: TRBV7-8
j_call: TRBJ1-1
cdr3_length: 14
d_call: .
cdr3_aa: CASSLVGRRDEAFF
cdr3_nt: TGTGCCAGCAGCTTAGTGGGGCGGAGGGATGAAGCTTTCTTT

v_call: TRBV4-2
j_call: TRBJ1-4
cdr3_length: 15
d_call: TRBD1
cdr3_aa: CASSQTGTAGEKLFF
cdr3_nt: TGTGCCAGCAGCCAGACAGGGACCGCAGGGGAAAAACTGTTTTTT

v_call: TRBV18
j_call: TRBJ2-5
cdr3_length: 15
d_call: TRBD1
cdr3_aa: CASSRSRGRDETQYF
cdr3_nt: TGTGCCAGCTCCCGGAGCAGGGGGCGCGATGAGACCCAGTACTTC

v_call: TRBV7-2
j_call: TRBJ1-3
cdr3_length: 15
d_call: .
cdr3_aa: CASSLAAGPGNTIYF
cdr3_nt: TGTGCCAGCAGCTTAGCGGCGGGCCCTGGAAACACCATATATTTT

v_call: TRBV11-3
j_call: TRBJ1-1
cdr3_length: 14
d_call: TRBD1
cdr3_aa: CASSPGQGDTEAFF
cdr3_nt: TGTGCCAGCAGCCCTGGACAGGGGGATACTGAAGCTTTCTTT

v_call: TRBV18
j_call: TRBJ1-1
cdr3_length: 16
d_call: TRBD1
cdr3_aa: CASSLAGRMGQAEAFF
cdr3_nt: TGTGCCAGCTCTCTTGCCGGCCGGATGGGACAGGCTGAAGCTTTCTTT

v_call: TRBV5-1
j_call: TRBJ2-1
cdr3_length: 14
d_call: TRBD2
cdr3_aa: CASRFLAGDGEQFF
cdr3_nt: TGCGCCAGCAGATTCCTAGCGGGGGACGGTGAGCAGTTCTTC

v_call: TRBV13
j_call: TRBJ2-7
cdr3_length: 15
d_call: .
cdr3_aa: CASSRSSRLGDEQYF
cdr3_nt: TGTGCCAGCAGCCGTAGTTCAAGACTAGGAGACGAGCAGTACTTC

v_call: TRBV7-3
j_call: TRBJ1-2
cdr3_length: 12
d_call: .
cdr3_aa: CASSLSGYGYTF
cdr3_nt: TGTGCCAGTAGCTTAAGCGGCTATGGCTACACCTTC

v_call: TRBV5-1
j_call: TRBJ1-1
cdr3_length: 15
d_call: .
cdr3_aa: CASSLLSLEDTEAFF
cdr3_nt: TGCGCCAGCAGCTTGTTGAGTCTCGAGGACACTGAAGCTTTCTTT